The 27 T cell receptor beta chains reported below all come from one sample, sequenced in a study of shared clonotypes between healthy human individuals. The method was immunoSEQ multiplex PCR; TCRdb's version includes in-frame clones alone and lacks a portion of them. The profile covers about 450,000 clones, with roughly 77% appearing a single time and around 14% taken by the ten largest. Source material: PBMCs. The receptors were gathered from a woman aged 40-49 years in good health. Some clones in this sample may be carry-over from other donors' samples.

Written as DNA, the CDR3 is TGTGCCAGCAGTCCCCAGGTGAGGGGTAATGAAAAACTGTTTTTT. It codes for CASSPQVRGNEKLFF. This chain connects TRBV28 to TRBJ1-4, with D perhaps matching TRBD1 (5 bases). Germline V lookup: CDR1 MDHEN, CDR2 SYDVKM. The CDR3 length is 15 residues. Trimming removed 5 bases from V and 4 bases from J, with 14 bases in between.

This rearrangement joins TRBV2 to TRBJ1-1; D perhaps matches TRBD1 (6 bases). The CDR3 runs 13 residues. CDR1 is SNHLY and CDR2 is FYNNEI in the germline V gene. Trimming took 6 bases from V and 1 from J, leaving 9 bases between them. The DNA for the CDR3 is TGTGCCAGCAGATTGGACAGGAACACTGAAGCTTTCTTT. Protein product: CASRLDRNTEAFF.

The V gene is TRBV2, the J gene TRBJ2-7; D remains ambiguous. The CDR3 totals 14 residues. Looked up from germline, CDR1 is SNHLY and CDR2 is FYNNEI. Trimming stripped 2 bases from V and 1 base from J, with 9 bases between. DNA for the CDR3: TGTGCCAGCAGTGAATCGAGAGAGTCCTACGAGCAGTACTTC. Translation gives CASSESRESYEQYF. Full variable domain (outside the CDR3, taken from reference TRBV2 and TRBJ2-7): EPEVTQTPSHQVTQMGQEVILRCVPISNHLYFYWYRQILGQKVEFLVSFYNNEISEKSEIFDDQFSVERPDGSNFTLKIRSTKLEDSAMYFCASSESRESYEQYFGPGTRLTVT.

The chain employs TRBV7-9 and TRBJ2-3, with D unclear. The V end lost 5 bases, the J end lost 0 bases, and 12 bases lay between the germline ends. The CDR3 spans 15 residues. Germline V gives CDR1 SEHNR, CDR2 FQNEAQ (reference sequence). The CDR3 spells CASSPQPASTDTQYF. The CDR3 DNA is TGTGCCAGCAGCCCCCAGCCGGCAAGCACAGATACGCAGTATTTT.

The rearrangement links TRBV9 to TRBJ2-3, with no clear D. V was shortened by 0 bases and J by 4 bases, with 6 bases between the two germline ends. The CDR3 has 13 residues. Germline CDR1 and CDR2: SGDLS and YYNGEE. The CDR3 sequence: CASSVALADTQYF. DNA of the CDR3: TGTGCCAGCAGCGTAGCTCTGGCAGATACGCAGTATTTT.

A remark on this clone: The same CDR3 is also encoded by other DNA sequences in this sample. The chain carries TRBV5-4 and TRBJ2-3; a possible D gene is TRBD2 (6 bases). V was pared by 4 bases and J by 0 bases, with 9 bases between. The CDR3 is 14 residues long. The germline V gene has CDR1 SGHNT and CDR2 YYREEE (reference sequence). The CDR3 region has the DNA TGTGCCAGCAGCCTAGGAGGGAGCACAGATACGCAGTATTTT. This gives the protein CASSLGGSTDTQYF.

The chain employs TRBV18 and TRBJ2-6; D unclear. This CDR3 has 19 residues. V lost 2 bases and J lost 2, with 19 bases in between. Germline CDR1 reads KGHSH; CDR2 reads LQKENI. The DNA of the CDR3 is TGTGCCAGCTCACCAAACGTCGCGGCCACTCAGACTGGGGCCAACGTCCTGACTTTC. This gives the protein CASSPNVAATQTGANVLTF. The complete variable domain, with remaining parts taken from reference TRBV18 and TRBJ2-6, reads NAGVMQNPRHLVRRRGQEARLRCSPMKGHSHVYWYRQLPEEGLKFMVYLQKENIIDESGMPKERFSAEFPKEGPSILRIQQVVRGDSAAYFCASSPNVAATQTGANVLTFGAGSRLTVL.

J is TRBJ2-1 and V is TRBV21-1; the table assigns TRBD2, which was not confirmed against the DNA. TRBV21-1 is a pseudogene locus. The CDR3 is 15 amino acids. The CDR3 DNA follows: TGTGCCATTCAGACCCCACTAAGGTCCTACAATGAGCAGTTCTTC. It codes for CAIQTPLRSYNEQFF.

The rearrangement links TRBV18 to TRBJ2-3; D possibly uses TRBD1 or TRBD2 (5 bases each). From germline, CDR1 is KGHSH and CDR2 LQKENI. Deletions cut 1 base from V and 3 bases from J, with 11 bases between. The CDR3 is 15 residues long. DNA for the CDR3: TGTGCCAGCTCACCACGGGGGAGTGGGACAGATACGCAGTATTTT. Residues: CASSPRGSGTDTQYF.

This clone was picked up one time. The CDR3 DNA follows: TGCGCCAGCAGCCTTACCACAGACTACGAGCAGTACTTC. This codes for CASSLTTDYEQYF. The chain employs TRBV5-1 and TRBJ2-7, with D unclear. CDR1 and CDR2 (germline): SGHRS, YFSETQ. Trimming cost V 4 bases and J 3 bases, with 11 bases left between them. The CDR3 is made up of 13 amino acids.

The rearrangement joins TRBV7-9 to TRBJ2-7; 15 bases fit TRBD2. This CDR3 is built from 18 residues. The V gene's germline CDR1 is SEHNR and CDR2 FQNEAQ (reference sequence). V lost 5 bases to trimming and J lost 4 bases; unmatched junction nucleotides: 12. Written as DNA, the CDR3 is TGTGCCAGCAGCCCGCGGACTAGCGGGAGGGCCATCAAATACGAGCAGTACTTC. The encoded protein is CASSPRTSGRAIKYEQYF.

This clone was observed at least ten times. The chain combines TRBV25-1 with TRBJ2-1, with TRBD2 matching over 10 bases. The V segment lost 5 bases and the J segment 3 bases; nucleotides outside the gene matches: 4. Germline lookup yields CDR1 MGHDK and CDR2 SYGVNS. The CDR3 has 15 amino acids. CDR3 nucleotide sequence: TGTGCCAGCAGTCCCCGGACTAGCGGCTACAATGAGCAGTTCTTC. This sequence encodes CASSPRTSGYNEQFF.

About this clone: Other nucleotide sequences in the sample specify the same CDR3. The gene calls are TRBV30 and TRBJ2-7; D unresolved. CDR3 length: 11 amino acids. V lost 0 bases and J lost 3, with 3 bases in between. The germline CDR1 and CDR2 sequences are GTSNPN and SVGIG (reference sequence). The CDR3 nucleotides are TGTGCCTGGAGTGTCAGCTACGAGCAGTACTTC. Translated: CAWSVSYEQYF.

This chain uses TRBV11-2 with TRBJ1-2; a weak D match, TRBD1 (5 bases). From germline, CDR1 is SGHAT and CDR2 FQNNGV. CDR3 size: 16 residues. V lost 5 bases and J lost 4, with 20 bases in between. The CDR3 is CASSPRWGGVGYGYTF. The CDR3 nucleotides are TGTGCCAGCAGCCCGAGGTGGGGGGGTGTTGGCTATGGCTACACCTTC.

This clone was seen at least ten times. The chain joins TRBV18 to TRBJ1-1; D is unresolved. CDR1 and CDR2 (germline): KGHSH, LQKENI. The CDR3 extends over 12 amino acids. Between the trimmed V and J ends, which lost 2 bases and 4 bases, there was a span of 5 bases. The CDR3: CASSPDITEAFF. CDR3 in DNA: TGTGCCAGCTCACCAGACATCACTGAAGCTTTCTTT.

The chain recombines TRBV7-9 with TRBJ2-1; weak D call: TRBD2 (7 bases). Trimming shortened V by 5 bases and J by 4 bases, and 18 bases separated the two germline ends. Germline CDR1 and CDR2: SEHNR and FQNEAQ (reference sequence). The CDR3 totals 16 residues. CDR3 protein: CASSARGADPYNEQFF. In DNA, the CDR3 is TGTGCCAGCAGCGCCCGGGGGGCTGACCCATACAATGAGCAGTTCTTC.

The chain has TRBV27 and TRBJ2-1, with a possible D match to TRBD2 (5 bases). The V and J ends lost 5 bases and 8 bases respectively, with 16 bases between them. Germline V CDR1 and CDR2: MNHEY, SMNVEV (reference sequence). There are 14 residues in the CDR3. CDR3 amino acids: CASSTMARGDEQFF. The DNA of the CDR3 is TGTGCCAGCAGTACAATGGCCCGGGGTGATGAGCAGTTCTTC.

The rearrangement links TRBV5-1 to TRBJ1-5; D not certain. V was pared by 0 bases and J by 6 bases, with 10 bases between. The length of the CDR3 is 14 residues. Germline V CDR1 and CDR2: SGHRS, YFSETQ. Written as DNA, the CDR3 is TGCGCCAGCAGCTTGGAGGGAGCCGGTCAGCCCCAGCATTTT. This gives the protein CASSLEGAGQPQHF.

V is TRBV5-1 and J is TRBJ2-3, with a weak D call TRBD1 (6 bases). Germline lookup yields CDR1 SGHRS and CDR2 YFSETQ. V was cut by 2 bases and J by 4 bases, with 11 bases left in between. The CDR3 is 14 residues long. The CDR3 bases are TGCGCCAGCAGCTTCTACAGGGCCTCAGATACGCAGTATTTT. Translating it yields CASSFYRASDTQYF.

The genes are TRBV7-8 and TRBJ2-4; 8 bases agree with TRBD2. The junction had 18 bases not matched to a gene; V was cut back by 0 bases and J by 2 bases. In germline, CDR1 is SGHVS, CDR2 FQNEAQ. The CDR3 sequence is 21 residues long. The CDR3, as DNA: TGTGCCAGCAGCTTAGCGACGGCGGGAGGCCGTCTGGCAGCATCCAAAAACATTCAGTACTTC. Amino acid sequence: CASSLATAGGRLAASKNIQYF.

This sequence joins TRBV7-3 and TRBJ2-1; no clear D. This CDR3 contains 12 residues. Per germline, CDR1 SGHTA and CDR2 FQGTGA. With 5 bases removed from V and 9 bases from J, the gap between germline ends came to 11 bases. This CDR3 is CASSRPGGEQFF. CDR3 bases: TGTGCCAGCAGCCGCCCTGGCGGTGAGCAGTTCTTC.

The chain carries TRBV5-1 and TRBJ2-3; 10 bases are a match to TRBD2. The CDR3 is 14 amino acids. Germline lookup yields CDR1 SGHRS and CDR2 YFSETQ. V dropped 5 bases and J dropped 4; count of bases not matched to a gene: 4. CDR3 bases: TGCGCCAGCAGTGTAGCGGGAGGTTCAGATACGCAGTATTTT. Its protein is CASSVAGGSDTQYF.

Written as DNA, the CDR3 is TGCGCCAGCAGCCAACCGGCGGGACTAGCGGGAGGCCCTGAAATGGGTGAGCAGTTCTTC. Its protein is CASSQPAGLAGGPEMGEQFF. V gene TRBV4-1 combines with J gene TRBJ2-1; 15 bases match TRBD2. V dropped 2 bases and J dropped 9; count of bases not matched to a gene: 17. The germline V gene has CDR1 MGHRA and CDR2 YSYEKL. This CDR3 region has 20 residues.

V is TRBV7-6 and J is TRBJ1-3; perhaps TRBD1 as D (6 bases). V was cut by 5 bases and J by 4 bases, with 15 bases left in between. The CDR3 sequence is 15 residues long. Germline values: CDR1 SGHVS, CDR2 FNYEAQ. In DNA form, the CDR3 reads TGTGCCAGCAGCCCCGCCCAGGGGAGCGGAAACACCATATATTTT. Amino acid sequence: CASSPAQGSGNTIYF.

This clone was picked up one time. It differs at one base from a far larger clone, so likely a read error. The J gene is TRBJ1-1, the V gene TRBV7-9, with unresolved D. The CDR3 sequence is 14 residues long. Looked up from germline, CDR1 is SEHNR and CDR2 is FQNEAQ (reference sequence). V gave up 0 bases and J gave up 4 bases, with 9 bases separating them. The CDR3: CASSLAGSLTEAFF. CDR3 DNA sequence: TGTGCCAGCAGCTTAGCGGGCAGCCTCACTGAAGCTTTCTTT.

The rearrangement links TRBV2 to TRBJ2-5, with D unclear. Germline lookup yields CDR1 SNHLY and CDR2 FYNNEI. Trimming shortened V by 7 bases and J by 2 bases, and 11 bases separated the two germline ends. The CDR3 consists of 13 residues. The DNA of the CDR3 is TGTGCCAGCACTTCCATCAAACAAGAGACCCAGTACTTC. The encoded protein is CASTSIKQETQYF. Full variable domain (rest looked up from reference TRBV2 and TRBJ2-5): EPEVTQTPSHQVTQMGQEVILRCVPISNHLYFYWYRQILGQKVEFLVSFYNNEISEKSEIFDDQFSVERPDGSNFTLKIRSTKLEDSAMYFCASTSIKQETQYFGPGTRLLVL.

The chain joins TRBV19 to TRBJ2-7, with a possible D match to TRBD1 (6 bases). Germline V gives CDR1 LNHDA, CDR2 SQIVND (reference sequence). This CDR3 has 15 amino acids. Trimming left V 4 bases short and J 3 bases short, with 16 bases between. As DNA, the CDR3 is TGTGCCAGTAGTACCCAAACAGGGAACGGCTACGAGCAGTACTTC. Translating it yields CASSTQTGNGYEQYF.